The 20 T cell receptor beta chains given below trace back to one sample, sequenced in a study of early T cells in non-severe SARS-CoV-2 infection. TCRdb passed the 5' RACE reads through MiXCR, listing each CDR3 protein once. The sample lists roughly 120,000 distinct CDR3 sequences, about 15% occurring once. Sequenced: whole blood. The receptor source for this set is an adult who was a healthcare worker with PCR-confirmed SARS-CoV-2 infection or an uninfected control (not recorded which).

This chain joins TRBV24-1 and TRBJ2-1, with D perhaps being TRBD1 or TRBD2 (5 bases each). Trimming removed 6 bases from V and 5 bases from J, with 16 bases in between. This CDR3 is built from 15 residues. Germline CDR1 KGHDR, CDR2 SFDVKD. The CDR3 sequence is CATSTPGTADNEQFF. CDR3 bases: TGTGCCACCAGTACCCCCGGGACGGCCGACAATGAGCAGTTCTTC.

This clonotype was seen more than once but under ten times. The chain joins TRBV5-4 to TRBJ2-1; D unresolved. Germline CDR1 reads SGHNT; CDR2 reads YYREEE (reference sequence). Trimming stripped 0 bases from V and 5 bases from J, with 6 bases between. The CDR3 has 13 residues. The CDR3 protein is CASSLDPDNEQFF. CDR3 bases: TGTGCCAGCAGCTTGGACCCCGACAATGAGCAGTTCTTC.

This clonotype came up a few times. This sequence joins TRBV19 and TRBJ1-1, with D hard to call. Trimming took 7 bases from V and 6 from J, leaving 15 bases between them. This CDR3 comprises 13 residues. Germline lookup yields CDR1 LNHDA and CDR2 SQIVND (reference sequence). As DNA, the CDR3 is TGTGCCAGTACCCTCTCGGGGTTTCCTGAAGCTTTCTTT. Encoded protein: CASTLSGFPEAFF.

This clonotype was detected a few times. The chain couples TRBV7-9 to TRBJ2-3; TRBD2 might be the D (5 bases). The V end was cut by 6 bases, the J end by 1 base, with 14 bases between. The CDR3 loop spans 15 amino acids. CDR1 SEHNR and CDR2 FQNEAQ come from the germline V gene (reference sequence). The chain's CDR3 is CASRGPLSGTDTQYF. DNA for the CDR3: TGTGCCAGCAGAGGGCCCCTTAGCGGCACAGATACGCAGTATTTT.

This clonotype was counted only a few times. The rearrangement links TRBV5-5 to TRBJ1-6; TRBD1 agrees at 8 bases. The V segment lost 0 bases and the J segment 8 bases; nucleotides outside the gene matches: 1. CDR1 is SGHKS and CDR2 is YYEKEE in the germline V gene (reference sequence). CDR3 length: 14 amino acids. CDR3 bases: TGTGCCAGCAGCTTGGGGACAGGGTATTCACCCCTCCACTTT. Translating it yields CASSLGTGYSPLHF.

The chain employs TRBV4-2 and TRBJ1-5; 9 positions match TRBD1. Germline CDR1 LGHNA, CDR2 YNFKEQ. V shed 4 bases, J shed 7 bases, and the junction held 8 bases outside the gene matches. This CDR3 has 15 amino acids. CDR3 nucleotide sequence: TGTGCCAGCAGCCCGGGACAGGGCCTAAAACAGCCCCAGCATTTT. Protein: CASSPGQGLKQPQHF.

This clonotype was recorded many times. V is TRBV21-1 and J is TRBJ1-4; TRBD1, the D gene given by the table, was not confirmed from the DNA. TRBV21-1 is flagged as a pseudogene. The CDR3 is 17 residues long. The CDR3 is CASSKGDREEANEKLFF. The CDR3 DNA is TGTGCCAGCAGCAAAGGGGACCGCGAAGAGGCGAATGAAAAACTGTTTTTT.

This clonotype was seen a few times. The V and J genes are TRBV6-2 or TRBV6-3 and TRBJ1-3, with D uncertain. CDR3 length: 14 residues. Germline V gene lookup returns CDR1 MNHEY and CDR2 SVGEGT. Trimming took off 6 bases at V and 1 base at J, with 10 bases between the two ends. CDR3 DNA sequence: TGTGCCAGCAGGGACTATTCTTCTGGAAACACCATATATTTT. This encodes CASRDYSSGNTIYF.

The V gene is TRBV29-1, the J gene TRBJ2-5, with D hard to call. V dropped 6 bases and J dropped 4 bases, with 12 bases sitting between them. The CDR3 loop spans 12 amino acids. The germline V gene has CDR1 SQVTM and CDR2 ANQGSEA. CDR3 in DNA: TGCAGCGTGGGAAGAGCAGGAGAGACCCAGTACTTC. This sequence encodes CSVGRAGETQYF.

The sample holds a few counts of this clonotype. The rearrangement joins TRBV12-3 or TRBV12-4 to TRBJ1-1; 10 positions match TRBD1. Trimming removed 7 bases from V and 6 bases from J; junction bases left unmatched: 5. CDR3 length equals 13 residues. CDR3 residues: CASMDRGDPEAFF. CDR3 DNA sequence: TGTGCCAGCATGGACAGGGGGGACCCTGAAGCTTTCTTT.

The CDR3 coding sequence is TGTGCCAGCAGCTTCGGGGCGGGATATAGCAATCAGCCCCAGCATTTT. This gives the protein CASSFGAGYSNQPQHF. This sequence joins TRBV11-2 and TRBJ1-5; the D gene is possibly TRBD1 (5 bases). The germline gives CDR1 SGHAT, CDR2 FQNNGV. The CDR3 spans 16 residues. V was cut by 3 bases and J by 0 bases, with 12 bases left in between.

This clonotype was seen a handful of times. V is TRBV7-2 and J is TRBJ1-5; the D is unclear. CDR1 is SGHTA, CDR2 FQGNSA, per germline. The CDR3 extends over 13 amino acids. V was trimmed by 5 bases and J by 3 bases, leaving 8 bases between them. In nucleotides, the CDR3 is TGTGCCAGCAGCCCGGGAATCAATCAGCCCCAGCATTTT. Protein product: CASSPGINQPQHF.

The V call is TRBV10-1, the J call TRBJ2-2, with a possible D match to TRBD1 (5 bases). V was pared by 6 bases and J by 5 bases, with 13 bases between. Germline lookup yields CDR1 WNHNN and CDR2 SYGVQD (reference sequence). CDR3 length: 14 residues. Written as DNA, the CDR3 is TGCGCCAGCAGGCAGGGAATGGGAACCGGGGAGCTGTTTTTT. Amino acid sequence: CASRQGMGTGELFF.

This clonotype was seen more than once but under ten times. This sequence joins TRBV27 and TRBJ1-4, with 9 bases that match TRBD1. This CDR3 is 13 amino acids long. V lost 6 bases and J lost 10; bases outside the gene matches: 6. Germline V CDR1 and CDR2: MNHEY, SMNVEV (reference sequence). The CDR3 DNA follows: TGTGCCAGCAGGGACAGGGGCTTGGGAAAACTGTTTTTT. This gives the protein CASRDRGLGKLFF. Full variable domain (missing parts from reference TRBV27 and TRBJ1-4): EAQVTQNPRYLITVTGKKLTVTCSQNMNHEYMSWYRQDPGLGLRQIYYSMNVEVTDKGDVPEGYKVSRKEKRNFPLILESPSPNQTSLYFCASRDRGLGKLFFGSGTQLSVL.

The sample holds many counts of this clonotype. V usage is TRBV5-6 and J usage is TRBJ1-1; 8 bases map to TRBD1. The germline V gene has CDR1 SGHDT and CDR2 YYEEEE. There are 14 residues in the CDR3. With V trimmed by 3 bases and J by 7 bases, 8 bases remained unmatched. In DNA form, the CDR3 reads TGTGCCAGCAGCTCTCCATTGGGACAGGTTGAAGCTTTCTTT. Translated: CASSSPLGQVEAFF. The full variable domain, rest sourced from reference TRBV5-6 and TRBJ1-1, is DAGVTQSPTHLIKTRGQQVTLRCSPKSGHDTVSWYQQALGQGPQFIFQYYEEEERQRGNFPDRFSGHQFPNYSSELNVNALLLGDSALYLCASSSPLGQVEAFFGQGTRLTVV.

This clonotype came up a few times. The V and J genes are TRBV10-1 and TRBJ2-2; D remains ambiguous. The CDR3 contains 13 residues. Trimming removed 3 bases at V and 8 bases at J, with 10 bases between. CDR1 is WNHNN and CDR2 is SYGVQD in the germline V gene (reference sequence). This CDR3 is CASSESLRGELFF. The CDR3 bases are TGCGCCAGCAGTGAAAGCCTTCGGGGGGAGCTGTTTTTT.

This clonotype turned up a few times. The chain carries TRBV7-9 and TRBJ1-4; D ambiguous. This CDR3 contains 13 residues. Germline values: CDR1 SEHNR, CDR2 FQNEAQ (reference sequence). V lost 6 bases and J 8 bases, leaving 13 bases between the germline ends. CDR3 amino acids: CASSSLALEKLFF. The CDR3 DNA reads as TGTGCCAGCAGTTCACTGGCACTAGAAAAACTGTTTTTT.

This clonotype has ten or more counts. The chain carries TRBV14 and TRBJ1-5; unclear D gene. Germline loops: CDR1 SGHDN, CDR2 FVKESK. Trimming pared 4 bases from V and 6 bases from J, leaving 4 bases between. The CDR3 has 11 residues. In nucleotides, the CDR3 is TGTGCCAGCAGCCTAGGTCAGCCCCAGCATTTT. Protein sequence: CASSLGQPQHF.

This clonotype was found a few times. The chain couples TRBV3-1 to TRBJ2-7, with a tentative D call TRBD2 (5 bases). The V gene's germline CDR1 is LGHDT and CDR2 YNNKEL (reference sequence). The CDR3 length is 15 residues. V was trimmed by 7 bases and J by 1 base, leaving 17 bases between them. DNA for the CDR3: TGTGCCAGCACCAACGCCCGGGGTTTATCCTACGAGCAGTACTTC. As protein: CASTNARGLSYEQYF.

The chain couples TRBV7-9 to TRBJ1-4, with 8 positions matching TRBD1. In germline, CDR1 is SEHNR, CDR2 FQNEAQ (reference sequence). With 4 bases clipped from V and 3 bases from J, the junction kept 4 bases outside the gene matches. This CDR3 has 15 residues. CDR3 residues: CASSSRGQANEKLFF. The CDR3 DNA reads TGTGCCAGCAGCTCCAGGGGACAGGCTAATGAAAAACTGTTTTTT.